Sequencing of this TCR beta chain was carried out in a study of blood T cell repertoires in COVID-19 (TCRdb year 2020). Study-level background: Collaborator samples came from the United States, Italy and Spain and covered acute and convalescent phases of COVID-19. The prospective study material was composed of cDNA or gDNA derived from T cells, B-cell-depleted T cells, or PBMCs. Subjects who had been exposed to COVID-19, were actively infected with it, or had recovered from it provided the deeply sampled blood TCRbeta repertoires that made up the dataset. The repertoires were released in a freely available public database meant as a resource for research on the immune response to SARS-CoV-2. The samples were drawn from the first 160 participants of the ongoing ImmuneRACE study and from over 950 subjects provided by 6 global collaborators. Nearly every sample came with metadata listing a de-identified subject ID, COVID-19 status, age in years and sex. Where available, HLA class I and class II types were taken from metadata supplied by the sample provider and were not determined by assay-based typing. Overall study outcomes, separate from this receptor: How much clinical and demographic metadata was included differed by source and by participant, and the metadata was provided uncurated.

In the germline V gene, CDR1 corresponds to MDHEN and CDR2 to SYDVKM. From cysteine to phenylalanine, the CDR3 is 15 amino acids long. Only CDR3 DNA is held: 45 bases, read in frame from base 1. Relative to germline, V is missing 4 bases and J is missing 7 bases, with 8 bases of the junction outside any gene match. Points on this clone: Its antigen has not been determined. No per-base quality is available; no much larger clone lies one base away.

The immunoSEQ Assay, a bias-controlled multiplex PCR, was used to amplify TCRbeta CDR3 regions from genomic DNA. As for the authors' bioinformatics: The number of nucleated cells in each sample was estimated from the amplification of reference gene primers within the assay. To quantify the absolute abundance of each unique TCRbeta CDR3 rearrangement, sequence reads were collapsed and filtered. For each sample, productive Simpson clonality was calculated as the square root of Simpson's diversity index over productive rearrangements. Here the immuneACCESS table is served through TCRdb, limited to in-frame sequences with V and J called. Missing clones are a known gap in these copies; in checked studies unresolved V genes cover under half, and the rest lacks a known reason. The DNA was the basis for D and trimming; V, J and clone size are from that table. A total of 180,000 or so clones appear in this sample, more than 70% of them only once. Around 7.8% of the sample belongs to the ten largest clones.

The collaborating institutions used their own protocols to collect whole blood in K2EDTA tubes. Collaborator samples were shipped for TCRbeta analysis as frozen whole blood, isolated PBMCs, or DNA extracted from either sample type. The chain is made from TRBV28 and TRBJ1-5, with 9 bases aligning to TRBD1. This sequence was found in a woman between 55 and 75 years old with acute or convalescent COVID-19. Sample: peripheral blood. The DNA sequence is as follows: TGTGCCAGCAGTTCCGCTACAGGGGGCGCCCAGCCCCAGCATTTT. Translated, it gives CASSSATGGAQPQHF.